This T cell receptor (beta chain) was profiled in a study of blood T cell repertoires in COVID-19. The repertoire was sequenced with immunoSEQ multiplex PCR; TCRdb's copy has only in-frame clones and lacks some. The sample records 150,000 to 200,000 clones, around 80% being singletons. This clone was picked up a small number of times. The TCR comes from a man aged 70 or older with active or convalescent COVID-19. Sequenced material: peripheral blood.

CDR3 region: CASSKPGTPEAFF. Here the CDR3 DNA reads TGTGCCAGCAGTAAACCCGGGACACCTGAAGCTTTCTTT. The V call is TRBV6-5, the J call TRBJ1-1; D perhaps matches TRBD1 (6 bases). CDR3 length: 13 amino acids. Germline CDR1 reads MNHEY; CDR2 reads SVGAGI. Trimming stripped 5 bases from V and 6 bases from J, with 13 bases between.